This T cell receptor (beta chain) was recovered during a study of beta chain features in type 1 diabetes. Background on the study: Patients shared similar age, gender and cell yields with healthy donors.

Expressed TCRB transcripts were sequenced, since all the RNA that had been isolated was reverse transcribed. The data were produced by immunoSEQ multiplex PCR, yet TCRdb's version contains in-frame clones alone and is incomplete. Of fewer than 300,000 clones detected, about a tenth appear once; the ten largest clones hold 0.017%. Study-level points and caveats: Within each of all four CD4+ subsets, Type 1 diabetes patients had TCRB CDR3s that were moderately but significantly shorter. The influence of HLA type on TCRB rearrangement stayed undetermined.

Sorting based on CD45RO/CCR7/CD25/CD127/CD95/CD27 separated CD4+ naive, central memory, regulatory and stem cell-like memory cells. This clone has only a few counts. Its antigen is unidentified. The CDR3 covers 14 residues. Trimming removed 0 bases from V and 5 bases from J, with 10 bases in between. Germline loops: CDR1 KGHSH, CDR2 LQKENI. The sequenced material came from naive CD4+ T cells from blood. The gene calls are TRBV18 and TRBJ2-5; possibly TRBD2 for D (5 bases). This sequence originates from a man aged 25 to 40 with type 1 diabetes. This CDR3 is CASSPPEEGETQYF. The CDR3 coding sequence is TGTGCCAGCTCACCACCGGAGGAAGGGGAGACCCAGTACTTC.